This T cell receptor (beta chain) came from a study of neurological immune-mediated disorders. Broader study findings: TCR-beta repertoires seemed private in all groups, with no expanded CDR3 amino acid sequences shared. The study found the most TCR clonal expansion in HTLV-1-associated myelopathy and the least in multiple sclerosis, below healthy controls.

Serving as healthy controls were blood bank volunteers based in Maryland, USA. V was pared by 5 bases and J by 7 bases, with 13 bases between. Germline-derived CDR1 and CDR2 are MNHEY and SVGAGI. The CDR3 is 13 amino acids. This clonotype occurred many times. Its matching antigen is unknown. The cDNA was synthesized by 5'RACE incorporating 10-nucleotide random UMIs. TCRdb re-analysed the 5' RACE reads in MiXCR, keeping a single row per CDR3 protein. Of about 28,000 distinct CDR3 sequences in the sample, less than 8.5% were seen once. The receptor comes from a woman aged 45-65 years in good health. What was sequenced was PBMCs. The chain links TRBV6-5 to TRBJ2-3; D not resolved. The CDR3 DNA reads TGTGCCAGCAGTCCCCCTTCTAGATATACGCAGTATTTT. This gives the protein CASSPPSRYTQYF.